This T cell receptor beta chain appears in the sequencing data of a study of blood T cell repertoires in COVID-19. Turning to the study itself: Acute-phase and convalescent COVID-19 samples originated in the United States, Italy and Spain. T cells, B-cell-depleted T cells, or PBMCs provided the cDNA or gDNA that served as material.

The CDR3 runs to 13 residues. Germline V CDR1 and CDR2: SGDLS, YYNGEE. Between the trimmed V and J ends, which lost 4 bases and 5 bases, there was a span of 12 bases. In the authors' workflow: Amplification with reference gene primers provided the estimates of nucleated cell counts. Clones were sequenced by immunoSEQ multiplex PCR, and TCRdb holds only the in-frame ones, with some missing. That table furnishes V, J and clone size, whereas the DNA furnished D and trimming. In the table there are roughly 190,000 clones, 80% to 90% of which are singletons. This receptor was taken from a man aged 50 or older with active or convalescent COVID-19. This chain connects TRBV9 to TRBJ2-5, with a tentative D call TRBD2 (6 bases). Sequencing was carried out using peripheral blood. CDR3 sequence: CASSRGTLETQYF. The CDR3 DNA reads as TGTGCCAGCAGCCGTGGGACTCTGGAGACCCAGTACTTC.